Presented here are 24 T cell receptor beta chains from one specimen sequenced in a study of T cells in women clearing cervical HPV infection. Generated by immunoSEQ multiplex PCR, the TCRdb table keeps only in-frame clones and is missing some. The sample's table shows some 31,000 clones. The specimen was blood buffy coat. The receptors stem from a woman aged 18-70 years with a cervical HPV16 infection that either progressed to CIN3+ or cleared (not recorded which).

To note about this clone: Read data end 3 residues before the CDR3 end; the end is taken from the germline J gene. The rearrangement links TRBV6-2 or TRBV6-3 to TRBJ2-7; 8 positions agree with TRBD2. The junction had 5 bases not matched to a gene; V was cut back by 7 bases and J by 3 bases. The CDR3 runs to 13 residues. CDR1 is MNHEY and CDR2 is SVGEGT in the germline V gene. The part of the CDR3 DNA that was read is TGTGCCAGCACCACGGGAGGGGACTACGAG. It is translated as CASTTGGDYE. Given in full, the CDR3 is CASTTGGDYEQYF.

As to this clone: The sequence runs out 3 residues before the end of the CDR3; the remainder is reconstructed from the germline J gene. The genes are TRBV7-2 and TRBJ2-3; D not resolved. With 4 bases removed from V and 0 bases from J, the gap between germline ends came to 11 bases. This CDR3 region has 15 residues. Germline CDR1 is SGHTA and CDR2 is FQGNSA. This CDR3 is CASSSFLTSTDTQYF. The part of the CDR3 DNA that was read is TGTGCCAGCAGCTCCTTCTTAACTAGCACAGATACG.

About this clone: The read comes to an end 3 residues before the CDR3 does, leaving the germline J gene to fill in the end. The gene calls are TRBV7-6 and TRBJ1-2; TRBD1 aligns across 9 bases. Germline CDR1 SGHVS, CDR2 FNYEAQ. The CDR3 has 13 amino acids. The CDR3 here is CASSLRTGDGYTF. Partial CDR3 DNA: TGTGCCAGCAGCTTAAGGACAGGGGACGGC.

Of note for this clone: Coverage ceases 3 residues before the CDR3 finishes, and the germline J gene fills in the end. This chain links TRBV7-3 with TRBJ2-1, with 8 bases that match TRBD2. The CDR3 runs 15 residues. Germline lookup yields CDR1 SGHTA and CDR2 FQGTGA. J was trimmed by 2 bases and V by 4 bases; bases with no gene match: 4. CDR3 amino acids: CASSSTSGPYNEQFF. CDR3 DNA, as far as it was read: TGTGCCAGCAGCTCTACTAGCGGACCCTACAATGAG.

With respect to this clone: The missing CDR3 end, 3 residues past where the read stops, is filled in from the germline J gene. This chain uses TRBV18 with TRBJ2-7; D is uncertain. CDR3 length: 15 amino acids. Germline V gene sequence: CDR1 KGHSH, CDR2 LQKENI. V gave up 6 bases and J gave up 1 base, with 16 bases separating them. The part of the CDR3 DNA that was read is TGTGCCAGCTCCCCCGAGGTTGCCGGGTCCTACGAG. Its translation: CASSPEVAGSYE. The full CDR3 protein is CASSPEVAGSYEQYF.

As to this clone: The read terminates 3 residues ahead of where the CDR3 ends, so the germline J gene completes it. The rearrangement joins TRBV7-9 to TRBJ2-5; no clear D. The CDR3 consists of 15 residues. V dropped 5 bases and J dropped 4 bases, with 17 bases sitting between them. Germline CDR1 is SEHNR and CDR2 is FQNEAQ (reference sequence). CDR3 region: CASSINPGLGETQYF. The DNA read from the CDR3 is TGTGCCAGCAGCATCAACCCCGGGTTAGGAGAGACC.

Of note for this clone: The read comes to an end 3 residues before the CDR3 does, leaving the germline J gene to fill in the end. J is TRBJ2-7 and V is TRBV10-1; D ambiguous. V was shortened by 3 bases and J by 6 bases, with 12 bases between the two germline ends. CDR3 length: 13 residues. Germline values: CDR1 WNHNN, CDR2 SYGVQD (reference sequence). This CDR3 is CASSEVLDAEQYF. The sequenced part of the CDR3 DNA is TGCGCCAGCAGTGAAGTCCTAGACGCCGAG.

To note about this clone: The CDR3 end lies 3 residues beyond the end of the read and is filled in from the germline J gene. V usage is TRBV5-1 and J usage is TRBJ2-5; D unresolved. Germline assignment: CDR1 SGHRS and CDR2 YFSETQ. With 4 bases removed from V and 2 bases from J, the gap between germline ends came to 9 bases. The CDR3 covers 13 residues. The CDR3 reads CASSRTVQETQYF. The sequenced part of the CDR3 DNA is TGCGCCAGCAGCCGTACAGTTCAAGAGACC.

As to this clone: The read falls 3 residues short of the CDR3 end, and the missing part is taken from the germline J gene. The chain joins TRBV7-2 to TRBJ2-2; perhaps TRBD2 as D (5 bases). The CDR3 runs to 14 residues. Germline V gene lookup returns CDR1 SGHTA and CDR2 FQGNSA. Trimming removed 5 bases at V and 0 bases at J, with 7 bases between. CDR3 DNA (partial): TGTGCCAGCAGCCCGGGGTCGAACACCGGGGAG. Its translation: CASSPGSNTGE. From start to end, the CDR3 is CASSPGSNTGELFF.

As to this clone: The missing CDR3 end, 3 residues past where the read stops, is filled in from the germline J gene. The chain employs TRBV19 and TRBJ1-5; no clear D. Germline assignment: CDR1 LNHDA and CDR2 SQIVND (reference sequence). This CDR3 has 18 residues. Trimming pared 7 bases from V and 4 bases from J, leaving 26 bases between. CDR3 sequence: CASTPQRRAAIGNQPQHF. The covered CDR3 bases are TGTGCCAGTACCCCGCAAAGGAGGGCAGCAATTGGGAATCAGCCC. The whole variable domain, remainder taken from reference TRBV19 and TRBJ1-5, is DGGITQSPKYLFRKEGQNVTLSCEQNLNHDAMYWYRQDPGQGLRLIYYSQIVNDFQKGDIAEGYSVSREKKESFPLTVTSAQKNPTAFYLCASTPQRRAAIGNQPQHFGDGTRLSIL.

Regarding this clone: The CDR3 end is not reached by the read, which stops 3 residues before it; the germline J gene fills it in. The chain recombines TRBV18 with TRBJ1-2; 11 bases map to TRBD1. Germline V gene lookup returns CDR1 KGHSH and CDR2 LQKENI. This CDR3 has 15 residues. The CDR3 is CASSQGQGARDDYTF. CDR3 DNA, as far as it was read: TGTGCCAGCTCACAAGGACAGGGGGCTAGAGACGAC.

The sequenced part of the CDR3 DNA is TGTGCCAGCAGCGGAGCCATGGCGGGT. This sequence encodes CASSGAMAG. The full CDR3 is CASSGAMAGQYF. The chain employs TRBV2 and TRBJ2-4; D might be TRBD2 (5 bases). The read halts 3 residues ahead of the CDR3 end, with the missing end drawn from the germline J gene. The CDR3 contains 12 residues. Per germline, CDR1 SNHLY and CDR2 FYNNEI. Full variable domain (outside the CDR3, taken from reference TRBV2 and TRBJ2-4): EPEVTQTPSHQVTQMGQEVILRCVPISNHLYFYWYRQILGQKVEFLVSFYNNEISEKSEIFDDQFSVERPDGSNFTLKIRSTKLEDSAMYFCASSGAMAGQYFGAGTRLSVL.

Remarks on this clone: Relative to the germline gene, one junction end is altered; a read error may explain this. The read halts 3 residues ahead of the CDR3 end, with the missing end drawn from the germline J gene. The sample has other DNA sequences that encode this CDR3 too. The chain has TRBV18 and TRBJ1-3; D may be TRBD1 (5 bases). The CDR3 has 19 residues. The germline CDR1 and CDR2 sequences are KGHSH and LQKENI. The covered CDR3 bases are TGTGCCAGCTCACCGACTTACTTAGTTTCGGGGGACTCTGGAAACACA. Its translation is CASSPTYLVSGDSGNT. The entire CDR3 sequence reads CASSPTYLVSGDSGNTIYF.

As regards this clone: From the germline J gene comes the end of the CDR3, since the read stops 3 residues before it. This chain connects TRBV20-1 to TRBJ2-3, with 8 positions matching TRBD1. Germline CDR1 is DFQATT and CDR2 is SNEGSKA (reference sequence). V lost 4 bases, J lost 0 bases, and 9 bases stayed unmatched. The length of the CDR3 is 16 residues. The covered CDR3 bases are TGCAGTGCTATTCCCCTACAGGGGGACAGCACAGATACG. Protein: CSAIPLQGDSTDT. The CDR3 reads in full as CSAIPLQGDSTDTQYF.

Remarks on this clone: The sequence runs out 3 residues before the end of the CDR3; the remainder is reconstructed from the germline J gene. The chain couples TRBV7-9 to TRBJ2-3; the D gene is possibly TRBD1 (6 bases). The CDR3 is 14 residues long. Germline loops: CDR1 SEHNR, CDR2 FQNEAQ (reference sequence). CDR3 loop: CASSLGQEGQPQYF. The sequenced CDR3 bases are TGTGCCAGCAGCTTAGGACAGGAAGGTCAGCCG.

With respect to this clone: The CDR3 goes on 3 residues after the read ends, and that part is filled in from the germline J gene. The chain has TRBV5-1 and TRBJ2-7, with a possible D match to TRBD1 (6 bases). CDR1 is SGHRS and CDR2 is YFSETQ in the germline V gene. With 4 bases removed from V and 0 bases from J, the gap between germline ends came to 14 bases. There are 15 residues in the CDR3. CDR3 residues: CASSIRDTYSYEQYF. CDR3 DNA, as far as it was read: TGCGCCAGCAGCATCCGGGACACCTACTCCTACGAG. The variable domain in full, completed from reference TRBV5-1 and TRBJ2-7, reads KAGVTQTPRYLIKTRGQQVTLSCSPISGHRSVSWYQQTPGQGLQFLFEYFSETQRNKGNFPGRFSGRQFSNSRSEMNVSTLELGDSALYLCASSIRDTYSYEQYFGPGTRLTVT.

About this clone: The read ends 3 residues early relative to the CDR3; the germline J gene fills the gap. Within the sample, other DNA sequences also encode this same CDR3. The gene calls are TRBV7-6 and TRBJ1-3, with a weak D call TRBD1 (6 bases). The CDR3 loop spans 12 amino acids. CDR1 and CDR2 from the germline V gene are SGHVS and FNYEAQ. The sequenced CDR3 bases are TGTGCCAGCAGCAAATCTACAGGGTCC. Protein product: CASSKSTGS. In full, the CDR3 is CASSKSTGSIYF.

About this clone: The sequenced fragment ends 3 residues before the CDR3 boundary, so the rest is inferred from the germline J gene. This chain connects TRBV7-9 to TRBJ1-2; D uncertain. Between the trimmed V and J ends, which lost 5 bases and 3 bases, there was a span of 10 bases. The CDR3 contains 13 residues. Looked up from germline, CDR1 is SEHNR and CDR2 is FQNEAQ (reference sequence). The CDR3 here is CASSPEGYYGYTF. Partial CDR3 DNA: TGTGCCAGCAGCCCCGAGGGCTACTATGGC.

Points on this clone: The sequence runs out 3 residues before the end of the CDR3; the remainder is reconstructed from the germline J gene. The rearrangement joins TRBV30 to TRBJ1-2; 7 bases are a match to TRBD1. Germline CDR1 reads GTSNPN; CDR2 reads SVGIG (reference sequence). This CDR3 is 14 amino acids long. CDR3 sequence: CAWNLGQSSYDYTF. The sequenced part of the CDR3 DNA is TGTGCCTGGAACCTGGGACAGAGCTCCTACGAC.

Turning to this clone: Read data end 3 residues before the CDR3 end; the end is taken from the germline J gene. This sequence joins TRBV30 and TRBJ2-1, with a possible D match to TRBD2 (6 bases). Trimming took 3 bases from V and 5 from J, leaving 14 bases between them. The CDR3 spans 14 residues. CDR1 GTSNPN and CDR2 SVGIG come from the germline V gene (reference sequence). This chain's CDR3 is CAWSYDSGHNEQFF. CDR3 DNA (partial): TGTGCCTGGAGCTACGATAGCGGACACAATGAG. Combining the CDR3 with reference TRBV30 and TRBJ2-1 gives the whole variable domain SQTIHQWPATLVQPVGSPLSLECTVEGTSNPNLYWYRQAAGRGLQLLFYSVGIGQISSEVPQNLSASRPQDRQFILSSKKLLLSDSGFYLCAWSYDSGHNEQFFGPGTRLTVL.

Of note for this clone: The CDR3 goes on 3 residues after the read ends, and that part is filled in from the germline J gene. The gene calls are TRBV20-1 and TRBJ2-5; TRBD2 matches 7 bases. The germline V gene encodes CDR1 DFQATT and CDR2 SNEGSKA (reference sequence). This CDR3 is built from 14 residues. Trimming cost V 5 bases and J 1 base; bases outside gene matches: 7. The DNA read from the CDR3 is TGCAGTGCTGAACCCCTAGCGGTCCAAGAGACC. Amino acid sequence: CSAEPLAVQET. The full CDR3 is CSAEPLAVQETQYF.

A word on this clone: The CDR3 is cut off 3 residues early in the read; its end comes from the germline J gene. V usage is TRBV19 and J usage is TRBJ1-5, with D perhaps matching TRBD1 (6 bases). Germline V gives CDR1 LNHDA, CDR2 SQIVND (reference sequence). V was trimmed by 7 bases and J by 4 bases, leaving 11 bases between them. This CDR3 is 13 amino acids long. The CDR3 reads CASTMRGNQPQHF. Incomplete CDR3 DNA: TGTGCCAGTACTATGAGGGGGAATCAGCCC. Full variable domain (remainder filled in from reference TRBV19 and TRBJ1-5): DGGITQSPKYLFRKEGQNVTLSCEQNLNHDAMYWYRQDPGQGLRLIYYSQIVNDFQKGDIAEGYSVSREKKESFPLTVTSAQKNPTAFYLCASTMRGNQPQHFGDGTRLSIL.

As to this clone: The CDR3 extends 3 residues past the end of the read, so its final part is completed from the germline J gene. This chain joins TRBV7-8 and TRBJ2-3, with a possible D match to TRBD2 (5 bases). CDR3 length equals 11 residues. Germline CDR1 is SGHVS and CDR2 is FQNEAQ. CDR3 sequence reads: CASSSGGTQYF. CDR3 DNA (partial): TGTGCCAGCAGCTCGGGCGGGACG.

The CDR3 spells CASSLAGGRTGELFF. The CDR3 DNA, read in part, is TGCGCCAGCAGCTTGGCCGGGGGGCGAACCGGGGAG. This chain uses TRBV5-1 with TRBJ2-2; maybe TRBD2 (7 bases). The read comes to an end 3 residues before the CDR3 does, leaving the germline J gene to fill in the end. In germline, CDR1 is SGHRS, CDR2 YFSETQ. V was cut by 0 bases and J by 5 bases, with 11 bases left in between. The CDR3 totals 15 residues.